These 18 T cell receptor beta chains were all obtained from the same sample, sequenced in a study of OX40 agonist ivuxolimab in advanced cancers. Assay used: immunoSEQ multiplex PCR; TCRdb lists only in-frame clones, some missing. Of about 82,000 clones listed, about 90% were seen once; the top ten hold over 8.5%. Sequences were derived from CD4+ or CD8+ T cells sorted from blood, sampled in a trial of the OX40 agonist ivuxolimab. These receptors were obtained from an adult with an advanced solid tumor such as melanoma, head and neck, liver or kidney cancer.

V usage is TRBV7-8 and J usage is TRBJ1-6; tentative D call: TRBD1 (5 bases). CDR1 is SGHVS, CDR2 FQNEAQ, per germline. The CDR3 totals 15 residues. Trimming removed 1 base at V and 9 bases at J, with 13 bases between. The chain's CDR3 is CASSLEGVWGSPLHF. CDR3 nucleotide sequence: TGTGCCAGCAGCTTAGAAGGGGTTTGGGGTTCACCCCTCCACTTT.

CDR3 loop: CASSQTGTGEKKLFF. The CDR3 region has the DNA TGTGCCAGCTCACAAACCGGGACAGGGGAGAAAAAACTGTTTTTT. The J gene is TRBJ1-4, the V gene TRBV18, with 10 bases identical to TRBD1. V dropped 4 bases and J dropped 9; count of bases not matched to a gene: 8. The germline gives CDR1 KGHSH, CDR2 LQKENI. The CDR3 totals 15 residues. The full variable domain, completed using reference TRBV18 and TRBJ1-4, is NAGVMQNPRHLVRRRGQEARLRCSPMKGHSHVYWYRQLPEEGLKFMVYLQKENIIDESGMPKERFSAEFPKEGPSILRIQQVVRGDSAAYFCASSQTGTGEKKLFFGSGTQLSVL.

The chain is built from TRBV27 and TRBJ1-2; D unclear. With 4 bases removed from V and 3 bases from J, the gap between germline ends came to 6 bases. This CDR3 is 12 amino acids long. The germline V gene has CDR1 MNHEY and CDR2 SMNVEV (reference sequence). The CDR3 DNA is TGTGCCAGCAGTTCTAGGGACTATGGCTACACCTTC. This gives the protein CASSSRDYGYTF.

The chain recombines TRBV6-5 with TRBJ2-7; D is uncertain. V shed 2 bases and J shed 9 bases, with 14 bases lying between them. Germline CDR1 and CDR2: MNHEY and SVGAGI. CDR3 length: 13 amino acids. The DNA for the CDR3 is TGTGCCAGCAGTTACGCGTCAGTGGGCGGGCAGTACTTC. This codes for CASSYASVGGQYF.

This chain links TRBV5-4 with TRBJ1-6, with 7 bases that match TRBD1. V gave up 1 base and J gave up 6 bases; unmatched junction bases: 1. Germline V gives CDR1 SGHNT, CDR2 YYREEE (reference sequence). This CDR3 has 14 residues. CDR3 bases: TGTGCCAGCAGCTTGACAGGGGCTAATTCACCCCTCCACTTT. Amino acid sequence: CASSLTGANSPLHF.

A single count supports this clone. The rearrangement uses TRBV27 and TRBJ2-7; possibly TRBD2 for D (6 bases). V lost 4 bases and J 6 bases, leaving 28 bases between the germline ends. The CDR3 has 18 amino acids. CDR1 is MNHEY and CDR2 is SMNVEV in the germline V gene (reference sequence). CDR3 sequence (DNA): TGTGCCAGCAGTTCGCTTGAAACGCGAGGAGGGCTTTTTGGCGAGCAGTACTTC. Translating it yields CASSSLETRGGLFGEQYF.

The CDR3 loop reads CASSWTGAYEQYF. The CDR3, as DNA: TGTGCCAGCAGTTGGACAGGAGCCTACGAGCAGTACTTC. This chain connects TRBV6-5 to TRBJ2-7; 7 nucleotides line up with TRBD1. The CDR3 runs 13 residues. V shed 4 bases and J 2 bases; nucleotides not matched to a gene: 2. Per the germline V gene, CDR1 is MNHEY and CDR2 is SVGAGI.

In this sample, this clone turned up a few times. The rearrangement joins TRBV7-9 to TRBJ2-7; D remains unclear. Trimming removed 1 base from V and 1 base from J, with 11 bases in between. This CDR3 is built from 15 residues. Germline V lookup: CDR1 SEHNR, CDR2 FQNEAQ (reference sequence). The CDR3: CASSLGGPQSYEQYF. DNA of the CDR3: TGTGCCAGCAGCTTAGGAGGACCCCAATCCTACGAGCAGTACTTC. The whole variable domain, filled in from reference TRBV7-9 and TRBJ2-7, reads DTGVSQNPRHKITKRGQNVTFRCDPISEHNRLYWYRQTLGQGPEFLTYFQNEAQLEKSRLLSDRFSAERPKGSFSTLEIQRTEQGDSAMYLCASSLGGPQSYEQYFGPGTRLTVT.

This chain connects TRBV7-9 to TRBJ2-2; 9 bases line up with TRBD1. Germline CDR1 is SEHNR and CDR2 is FQNEAQ (reference sequence). This CDR3 is built from 15 residues. V gave up 2 bases and J gave up 6 bases; unmatched junction bases: 4. The CDR3 here is CASSLPGQGPGELFF. CDR3 nucleotides: TGTGCCAGCAGCTTACCGGGACAGGGTCCCGGGGAGCTGTTTTTT.

The V and J genes are TRBV10-3 and TRBJ2-7; 7 bases fit TRBD1. The CDR3 spans 16 residues. Looked up from germline, CDR1 is ENHRY and CDR2 is SYGVKD. J lost 4 bases, V lost 4 bases, and 13 bases had no gene match. CDR3: CAISALPRDSLYEQYF. The CDR3 DNA is TGTGCCATCAGTGCCCTACCCCGGGACAGCCTGTACGAGCAGTACTTC.

V is TRBV19 and J is TRBJ1-1; D is possibly TRBD1 (5 bases). CDR3 size: 13 residues. V was pared by 5 bases and J by 0 bases, with 7 bases between. Germline CDR1 reads LNHDA; CDR2 reads SQIVND (reference sequence). The CDR3 coding sequence is TGTGCCAGTAGTGCGGGGGTGAACACTGAAGCTTTCTTT. Protein: CASSAGVNTEAFF.

The gene calls are TRBV6-1 and TRBJ2-7; possibly TRBD1 or TRBD2 for D (6 bases each). Germline V CDR1 and CDR2: MNHNS, SASEGT. The CDR3 consists of 14 residues. V lost 8 bases to trimming and J lost 0 bases, with 14 bases between them. The CDR3 region is CASGGRGHSYEQYF. CDR3 DNA: TGTGCCAGCGGGGGGCGGGGACACTCCTACGAGCAGTACTTC.

The chain carries TRBV9 and TRBJ2-1; TRBD2 aligns across 8 bases. Trimming took 0 bases from V and 6 from J; bases not matched to a gene: 14. The CDR3 covers 18 residues. Germline loops: CDR1 SGDLS, CDR2 YYNGEE. The CDR3, as DNA: TGTGCCAGCAGCGTAGGGGCCCAGGCGGGGGGATTGTTCAATGAGCAGTTCTTC. As protein: CASSVGAQAGGLFNEQFF.

The V gene is TRBV12-5, the J gene TRBJ1-2, with no clear D. The CDR3 is 10 residues long. Germline values: CDR1 LGHNT, CDR2 FRNRAP. Deletions cut 4 bases from V and 5 bases from J, with 2 bases between. The CDR3, as DNA: TGTGCTAGTGGTTCATATGGCTACACCTTC. It specifies CASGSYGYTF. Full variable domain (remainder filled in from reference TRBV12-5 and TRBJ1-2): DARVTQTPRHKVTEMGQEVTMRCQPILGHNTVFWYRQTMMQGLELLAYFRNRAPLDDSGMPKDRFSAEMPDATLATLKIQPSEPRDSAVYFCASGSYGYTFGSGTRLTVV.

The CDR3 DNA sequence: TGTGCCAGCAGCCCGGGACAGGGGAATTTTTTCTCTGCGGCTTTCTTT. The encoded protein is CASSPGQGNFFSAAFF. This chain joins TRBV27 and TRBJ1-1; 10 nucleotides match TRBD1. Losses at the gene ends were 6 bases for V and 11 bases for J; bases not matched to a gene: 18. Germline V lookup: CDR1 MNHEY, CDR2 SMNVEV (reference sequence). The CDR3 runs 16 residues.

The chain uses TRBV7-8 and TRBJ2-5; 10 nucleotides match TRBD1. The CDR3 length is 16 residues. The germline gives CDR1 SGHVS, CDR2 FQNEAQ. With V trimmed by 3 bases and J by 5 bases, 9 bases remained unmatched. CDR3 amino acids: CASSLGWGQGSETQYF. The DNA for the CDR3 is TGTGCCAGCAGCTTGGGGTGGGGACAGGGGAGTGAGACCCAGTACTTC.

The chain has TRBV6-5 and TRBJ2-5, with TRBD1 matching over 7 bases. The V gene's germline CDR1 is MNHEY and CDR2 SVGAGI. The CDR3 has 12 residues. J was trimmed by 13 bases and V by 2 bases; bases with no gene match: 7. The CDR3 bases are TGTGCCAGCAGTTACGACAGGGCCCCTCGGTACTTC. Protein product: CASSYDRAPRYF.

This clone was counted a single time. The V call is TRBV7-9, the J call TRBJ2-5; 10 bases line up with TRBD1. The assigned J gene may be wrong: the sequence end matches TRBJ2-7 better. Germline values: CDR1 SEHNR, CDR2 FQNEAQ (reference sequence). The CDR3 runs 17 residues. In DNA form, the CDR3 reads TGTGCCAGCAGCTTGGGACAGGGGAACGTCCTCTCCTACGAGCAGTACTTC. Translating gives CASSLGQGNVLSYEQYF.